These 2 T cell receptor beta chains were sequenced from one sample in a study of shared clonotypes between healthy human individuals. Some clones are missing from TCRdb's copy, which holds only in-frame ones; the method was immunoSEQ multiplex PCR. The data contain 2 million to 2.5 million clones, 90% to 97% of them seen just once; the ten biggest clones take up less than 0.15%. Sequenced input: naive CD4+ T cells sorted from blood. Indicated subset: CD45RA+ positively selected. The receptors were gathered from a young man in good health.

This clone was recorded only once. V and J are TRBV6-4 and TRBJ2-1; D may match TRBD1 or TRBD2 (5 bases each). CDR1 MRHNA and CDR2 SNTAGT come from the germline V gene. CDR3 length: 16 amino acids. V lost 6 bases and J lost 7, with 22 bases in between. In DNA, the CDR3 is TGTGCCAGCAGCCCGGCGCCCGGGACCAGCCTAAATGAGCAGTTCTTC. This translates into CASSPAPGTSLNEQFF.

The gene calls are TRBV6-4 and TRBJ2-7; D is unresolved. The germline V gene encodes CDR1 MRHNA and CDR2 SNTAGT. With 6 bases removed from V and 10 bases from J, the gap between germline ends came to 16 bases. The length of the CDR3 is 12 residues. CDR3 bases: TGTGCCAGCAGCCTAGACATGACGCGACAGTACTTC. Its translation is CASSLDMTRQYF.